These 23 T cell receptor beta chains were all obtained from the same sample, sequenced in a study of CD8 T cells in ankylosing spondylitis. Study-wide findings and caveats: About 8 highly homologous variants made up a TCR beta motif, and this motif appeared characteristic of ankylosing spondylitis blood.

MiXCR was run by TCRdb on the 5' RACE reads, yielding one entry per CDR3 protein. The table lists about 340,000 distinct CDR3 sequences, approximately 8.2% of them singletons. Their recognized antigens are unknown. The sequencing input was blood, either unsorted or a sorted T cell fraction (not recorded which). These receptors came from a male donor with ankylosing spondylitis.

The rearrangement links TRBV12-3 or TRBV12-4 to TRBJ2-1, with D possibly being TRBD2 (5 bases). Between the trimmed V and J ends, which lost 6 bases and 9 bases, there was a span of 18 bases. The CDR3 spans 14 residues. The chain's CDR3 is CASSQGPPEGEQFF. The CDR3 DNA reads as TGTGCCAGCAGCCAAGGACCCCCTGAGGGTGAGCAGTTCTTC.

With regard to this clonotype: A much larger clonotype is one base distant, so this may be a read error. This chain connects TRBV7-2 to TRBJ2-1; the D is unclear. The germline CDR1 and CDR2 sequences are SGHTA and FQGNSA. This CDR3 spans 13 amino acids. The CDR3 loop is CASSIAGAEKQFF. CDR3 bases: TGTGCCAGCAGCATAGCAGGCGCGGAGAAGCAGTTCTTC.

This clonotype was observed a few times. The chain has TRBV4-3 and TRBJ1-2; the match to TRBD1 covers 10 bases. The germline V gene encodes CDR1 LGHNA and CDR2 YSLEER. The V and J ends lost 3 bases and 3 bases, in that order; junction bases with no gene match: 10. There are 17 residues in the CDR3. The CDR3 sequence is CASSQDIGTGDHYGYTF. Written as DNA, the CDR3 is TGCGCCAGCAGCCAGGATATCGGGACAGGGGATCACTATGGCTACACCTTC.

This clonotype was seen repeatedly, ten times or more. The chain has TRBV5-1 and TRBJ1-1, with a weak D call TRBD1 (6 bases). The V and J ends lost 4 bases and 0 bases respectively, with 19 bases between them. Germline CDR1 SGHRS, CDR2 YFSETQ. The CDR3 consists of 17 residues. DNA of the CDR3: TGCGCCAGCAGCCCCTCGGGGGCAGGGGTTATGAACACTGAAGCTTTCTTT. It yields the protein CASSPSGAGVMNTEAFF.

This clonotype was counted a few times. The chain combines TRBV20-1 with TRBJ1-2; D gene unclear. V dropped 8 bases and J dropped 4 bases, with 17 bases sitting between them. The CDR3 is 13 amino acids. Germline loops: CDR1 DFQATT, CDR2 SNEGSKA (reference sequence). CDR3 sequence (DNA): TGCAGTCCATCGGCCCTCAATTTCTATGGCTACACCTTC. This translates into CSPSALNFYGYTF.

The V gene is TRBV3-1, the J gene TRBJ1-2, with D hard to call. V was trimmed by 3 bases and J by 8 bases, leaving 10 bases between them. CDR1 is LGHDT and CDR2 is YNNKEL in the germline V gene (reference sequence). The CDR3 length is 12 residues. This chain's CDR3 is CASSHGGYGYTF. Written as DNA, the CDR3 is TGTGCCAGCAGCCACGGTGGATACGGCTACACCTTC. Together with reference TRBV3-1 and TRBJ1-2, the CDR3 gives the full variable domain: DTAVSQTPKYLVTQMGNDKSIKCEQNLGHDTMYWYKQDSKKFLKIMFSYNNKELIINETVPNRFSPKSPDKAHLNLHINSLELGDSAVYFCASSHGGYGYTFGSGTRLTVV.

This clonotype was seen a few times. The J gene is TRBJ2-2, the V gene TRBV15; unclear D gene. In germline, CDR1 is LNHNV, CDR2 YYDKDF (reference sequence). The CDR3 totals 16 residues. The V end was cut by 0 bases, the J end by 0 bases, with 8 bases between. The DNA for the CDR3 is TGTGCCACCAGCAGAGAGGCCGTAACGAACACCGGGGAGCTGTTTTTT. Translating gives CATSREAVTNTGELFF.

This chain connects TRBV5-1 to TRBJ2-7; maybe TRBD1 (7 bases). V dropped 1 base and J dropped 4 bases, with 15 bases sitting between them. The CDR3 has 15 residues. Per germline, CDR1 SGHRS and CDR2 YFSETQ. The CDR3 DNA reads TGCGCCAGCAGCTTGCTCCAGGGGGGCGGGTACGAGCAGTACTTC. Translation: CASSLLQGGGYEQYF.

This clonotype was observed a handful of times. V and J are TRBV7-2 and TRBJ1-3; 8 bases fit TRBD1. The CDR3 covers 14 residues. The V and J ends lost 5 bases and 4 bases, in that order; junction bases with no gene match: 4. Germline CDR1 and CDR2: SGHTA and FQGNSA. The CDR3 is CASSRGQGGNTIYF. The CDR3 bases are TGTGCCAGCAGCCGTGGACAGGGCGGAAACACCATATATTTT.

This clonotype appeared many times. The chain links TRBV12-3 or TRBV12-4 to TRBJ2-1; unclear D gene. CDR3 length equals 12 residues. Trimming pared 6 bases from V and 5 bases from J, leaving 8 bases between. The CDR3 reads CASSQTDNEQFF. CDR3 sequence (DNA): TGTGCCAGCAGCCAAACAGACAATGAGCAGTTCTTC.

This clonotype was counted only a few times. The chain has TRBV7-9 and TRBJ2-1; tentative D call: TRBD2 (6 bases). Germline V gene lookup returns CDR1 SEHNR and CDR2 FQNEAQ (reference sequence). Trimming took 4 bases from V and 1 from J, leaving 14 bases between them. CDR3 length: 16 residues. The CDR3 loop is CASSSAVAASYNEQFF. The CDR3 nucleotides are TGTGCCAGCAGCTCCGCAGTAGCGGCGTCCTACAATGAGCAGTTCTTC.

This clonotype was counted at least ten times. The chain couples TRBV5-1 to TRBJ2-2; tentatively, D is TRBD1 (6 bases). Germline loops: CDR1 SGHRS, CDR2 YFSETQ. V lost 3 bases and J 0 bases, leaving 12 bases between the germline ends. The CDR3 runs 16 residues. The CDR3 loop is CASSSGQGPNTGELFF. CDR3 coding DNA: TGCGCCAGCAGCTCAGGGCAGGGGCCGAACACCGGGGAGCTGTTTTTT.

This chain links TRBV25-1 with TRBJ2-7, with TRBD2 matching 10 bases. The CDR3 runs to 16 residues. Germline V lookup: CDR1 MGHDK, CDR2 SYGVNS. V gave up 6 bases and J gave up 3 bases; unmatched junction bases: 11. As DNA, the CDR3 is TGTGCCAGCAGATCCCGGACTAGCGGCAGATACTACGAGCAGTACTTC. Protein: CASRSRTSGRYYEQYF.

This clonotype was recorded many times. The chain has TRBV6-1 and TRBJ1-5, with 8 positions matching TRBD1. The J segment lost 10 bases and the V segment lost 4 bases, leaving 6 bases of the junction unmatched. From germline, CDR1 is MNHNS and CDR2 SASEGT. CDR3 size: 13 residues. CDR3 protein: CASSGTGNSPQHF. Here the CDR3 DNA reads TGTGCCAGCAGTGGGACAGGGAATTCTCCCCAGCATTTT.

This clonotype occurred a few times. The rearrangement joins TRBV27 to TRBJ1-1; D not certain. V was clipped by 2 bases and J by 8 bases, with 6 bases between them. The germline gives CDR1 MNHEY, CDR2 SMNVEV (reference sequence). This CDR3 region has 11 residues. This chain's CDR3 is CASSLGKEAFF. Here the CDR3 DNA reads TGTGCCAGCAGTTTAGGAAAGGAAGCTTTCTTT.

This chain connects TRBV29-1 to TRBJ2-3, with D uncertain. This CDR3 is 16 amino acids long. The ends were cut back, 1 base at V and 2 bases at J, with 16 bases in the middle. Germline lookup yields CDR1 SQVTM and CDR2 ANQGSEA. The CDR3, as DNA: TGCAGCGTTGAAGCCCCGAGTCCACTCCCCACAGATACGCAGTATTTT. This codes for CSVEAPSPLPTDTQYF.

The chain employs TRBV5-4 and TRBJ2-1; perhaps TRBD2 as D (6 bases). CDR1 and CDR2 (germline): SGHNT, YYREEE (reference sequence). The CDR3 extends over 16 amino acids. The V gene lost 4 bases and the J gene lost 0 bases, with 14 bases spanning the gap. CDR3 protein: CASSPFLGSSYNEQFF. For the CDR3, the DNA is TGTGCCAGCAGCCCCTTCCTCGGGAGCTCCTACAATGAGCAGTTCTTC.

This clonotype was counted a few times. The rearrangement joins TRBV5-1 to TRBJ1-4, with 10 bases lining up with TRBD1. The CDR3 has 14 amino acids. Germline-derived CDR1 and CDR2 are SGHRS and YFSETQ. With V trimmed by 4 bases and J by 8 bases, 5 bases remained unmatched. The CDR3 region has the DNA TGCGCCAGCAGCGTGCGGACAGGGGGGGAAAAACTGTTTTTT. It codes for CASSVRTGGEKLFF.

This clonotype was seen a few times. The chain couples TRBV5-6 to TRBJ2-1; 7 bases fit TRBD2. After removal of 4 bases from V and 6 bases from J, the junction contained 7 bases not matched to a gene. CDR3 length: 14 amino acids. Germline lookup yields CDR1 SGHDT and CDR2 YYEEEE. The chain's CDR3 is CASSAGTTGNEQFF. Here the CDR3 DNA reads TGTGCCAGCAGCGCCGGGACTACCGGCAATGAGCAGTTCTTC.

In this sample, this clonotype turned up many times. Relative to the germline gene, one junction end is altered; a read error may explain this. V usage is TRBV12-3 or TRBV12-4 and J usage is TRBJ2-1; TRBD2 aligns across 9 bases. The CDR3 is 10 residues long. DNA for the CDR3: TGTGCCAGCAGCTTAGCGGGAGTGTTCTTC. Its translation is CASSLAGVFF.

V and J are TRBV28 and TRBJ2-7; TRBD2 agrees at 11 bases. Germline V gene sequence: CDR1 MDHEN, CDR2 SYDVKM. The CDR3 has 15 residues. The V gene end was trimmed by 6 bases and the J gene end by 6 bases; junction bases not matched to a gene: 10. CDR3 in amino acids: CASSLLSGRASEQYF. CDR3 nucleotide sequence: TGTGCCAGCAGCCTTCTTAGCGGGAGGGCCTCCGAGCAGTACTTC.

This clonotype occurred many times. The chain employs TRBV20-1 and TRBJ2-3; no reliable D call. The CDR3 contains 14 residues. V lost 5 bases, J lost 6 bases, and 18 bases lay in between. Per germline, CDR1 DFQATT and CDR2 SNEGSKA (reference sequence). For the CDR3, the DNA is TGCAGTGCTCCGGTCCTTCCCTCTACCGATACGCAGTATTTT. It codes for CSAPVLPSTDTQYF.

The J gene is TRBJ2-2, the V gene TRBV7-2; 8 nucleotides align to TRBD2. Germline trimming cut 1 base from V and 5 bases from J; bases unmatched to any gene: 6. Looked up from germline, CDR1 is SGHTA and CDR2 is FQGNSA. CDR3 size: 16 residues. CDR3 sequence (DNA): TGTGCCAGCAGCTTAGGGGCGGGGGGCGGTACCGGGGAGCTGTTTTTT. Translated: CASSLGAGGGTGELFF.